Given below is one TCR beta chain in context. What it recognizes is unknown. The entry originates in a study of PD-1 blockade in classical Hodgkin lymphoma. Study-level background: The nivolumab dose that patients received was 3 mg/kg, given intravenously every 2 weeks.

Study-wide results and limits: Newly diagnosed patients and complete responders had comparable diversity at baseline. By C4D1 there was a significant rise in CD4+ TCR diversity but not in CD8+ TCR diversity.

V was trimmed by 8 bases and J by 0 bases, leaving 17 bases between them. This CDR3 is 15 amino acids long. Germline CDR1 KGHSH, CDR2 LQKENI. The assay was immunoSEQ multiplex PCR, and TCRdb's table has in-frame clones only and misses some. The repertoire consists of fewer than 20,000 clones, with 65% to 85% occurring once and the leading ten covering 1.5% to 2%. Stated time point: cycle 4 day 1 (C4D1), after less than seven weeks of nivolumab. The patients all showed relapse after autologous stem cell transplantation, while their brentuximab vedotin exposure varied. Purification of CD4+ T cells from thawed PBMCs was achieved by magnetic negative selection. Best responses fell into complete response, partial response or progressive disease.

The source material was CD4+ T cells from blood, sampled before the fourth cycle of nivolumab. The clonotype originates from a human donor with classical Hodgkin lymphoma. This rearrangement joins TRBV18 to TRBJ2-7; the D gene could be TRBD1 or TRBD2 (5 bases each). The CDR3 sequence: CASAFGTGSSYEQYF. The CDR3 nucleotides read TGTGCCAGCGCATTCGGGACGGGAAGCTCCTACGAGCAGTACTTC.